This TCR beta chain comes out of a study of blood T cell repertoires in COVID-19. As handled by the study authors: From reference gene primer amplification, estimates of nucleated cell counts were derived. TCRdb's table, derived via immunoSEQ multiplex PCR, lists solely in-frame clones and lacks some. The D gene and trimming were derived from the DNA, and the V and J assignments and clone size from that table. The sample lists 200,000 to 250,000 clones, less than 85% occurring once. The clonotype originates from an elderly woman with COVID-19, enrolled during active disease. Source material: peripheral blood.

The chain's CDR3 is CASRTTQGAIQYF. CDR3 coding DNA: TGTGCCAGTAGGACGACCCAAGGAGCCATTCAGTACTTC. This rearrangement joins TRBV19 to TRBJ2-4; D not certain. The V gene lost 6 bases and the J gene lost 9 bases, with 15 bases spanning the gap. Per the germline V gene, CDR1 is LNHDA and CDR2 is SQIVND (reference sequence). This CDR3 has 13 amino acids.